Here is one T cell receptor (beta chain) with its context. Its cognate antigen is unknown. The CDR3 length is 18 residues. V was cut by 0 bases and J by 5 bases, with 22 bases left in between. Per germline, CDR1 LNHNV and CDR2 YYDKDF (reference sequence). This entry is derived from a study of CD8 T cells in Susac syndrome. Study context: There were Susac syndrome patients who were therapy-naive at blood draw, others on corticosteroids, and others on intravenous immunoglobulin alone. Overall study findings and caveats: Expansion of clones was not seen in the CD4+ T cell repertoires of Susac syndrome.

Reverse transcription of roughly 0.5 to 1 ug RNA was carried out with random hexamers. Each CDR3 protein gets one entry after TCRdb re-called the immunoSEQ multiplex PCR reads with MiXCR. Here the sample spans around 170,000 distinct CDR3 sequences, roughly 95% being singletons. Recently defined diagnostic criteria classed the Susac syndrome patients as definite or probable. The origin of this receptor is a human donor with Susac syndrome. This chain joins TRBV15 and TRBJ1-1; D possibly corresponds to TRBD1 (6 bases). The source material was CD4+ T cells from PBMCs. The CDR3 coding sequence is TGTGCCACCAGCAGAGATAGCGTAGTCGCAGGGGCCGGAACTGAAGCTTTCTTT. This codes for CATSRDSVVAGAGTEAFF.